Following are 9 T cell receptor beta chains from one sample sequenced in a study of T cell responses to AZD1222 COVID-19 vaccine (dated by TCRdb to 2020 to 2023). The library relied on the immunoSEQ multiplex PCR assay. TCRdb took this table from immuneACCESS and kept in-frame rearrangements with V and J called. Such tables lack part of the clones; where checked against another copy, unresolved V genes explain under half of the gap, and the rest is unexplained. The sample table holds about 170,000 clones, of which 80% to 95% were seen once. Over 1.5% of the sample comes from the top ten. Explained via the paper, the time point label denotes: baseline before first vaccination. The sequences come from peripheral blood, collected on day 0 of AZD1222 vaccination. The receptors originated from an adult in good health.

The V gene is TRBV5-4, the J gene TRBJ2-1; 10 bases agree with TRBD2. Per germline, CDR1 SGHNT and CDR2 YYREEE (reference sequence). J gave up 2 bases and V 5 bases, and 4 bases lay outside the gene matches. CDR3 length: 15 residues. The CDR3 is CASSPTSGTYNEQFF. CDR3 nucleotides: TGTGCCAGCAGTCCTACTAGCGGGACCTACAATGAGCAGTTCTTC.

This sequence joins TRBV11-2 and TRBJ2-1, with TRBD1 identical over 8 bases. V lost 5 bases and J lost 0; bases outside the gene matches: 6. CDR3 length: 16 residues. Germline lookup yields CDR1 SGHAT and CDR2 FQNNGV. The CDR3 region is CASSGTDRGSYNEQFF. The CDR3 DNA follows: TGTGCCAGCAGCGGGACCGACAGGGGCTCCTACAATGAGCAGTTCTTC.

This clone showed up just a few times. The V gene is TRBV27, the J gene TRBJ2-7, with D uncertain. The CDR3 has 16 residues. V lost 0 bases to trimming and J lost 1 base, with 13 bases between them. The germline CDR1 and CDR2 sequences are MNHEY and SMNVEV (reference sequence). The chain's CDR3 is CASSLSRRAGSYEQYF. For the CDR3, the DNA is TGTGCCAGCAGTTTATCTCGTCGGGCAGGATCCTACGAGCAGTACTTC.

The rearrangement uses TRBV10-2 and TRBJ2-2; no clear D. V lost 2 bases, J lost 7 bases, and 17 bases lay in between. The CDR3 has 16 amino acids. Per the germline V gene, CDR1 is WSHSY and CDR2 is SAAADI. CDR3 amino acids: CASSEPRGALNGELFF. CDR3 nucleotides: TGCGCCAGCAGTGAGCCCCGAGGTGCTCTGAACGGGGAGCTGTTTTTT.

The gene calls are TRBV12-5 and TRBJ1-2; D remains ambiguous. Trimming left V 0 bases short and J 5 bases short, with 7 bases between. The CDR3 extends over 13 amino acids. Germline lookup yields CDR1 LGHNT and CDR2 FRNRAP. CDR3 DNA: TGTGCTAGTGGTTTGGTCAGAGGGTATGGCTACACCTTC. Translating it yields CASGLVRGYGYTF.

This chain uses TRBV12-2 with TRBJ2-2; no check of the table's D call, TRBD1, against the DNA was made. TRBV12-2 is designated a pseudogene. CDR3 size: 16 residues. The CDR3 DNA reads TGTGCAAGTCGCTTATGGGGACAGGTTAACACCGGGGAGCTGTTTTTT. It translates to CASRLWGQVNTGELFF.

This chain connects TRBV5-1 to TRBJ1-2; possible D gene TRBD1, 5 bases. The V gene lost 0 bases and the J gene lost 4 bases, with 7 bases spanning the gap. Germline V CDR1 and CDR2: SGHRS, YFSETQ. This CDR3 spans 13 amino acids. For the CDR3, the DNA is TGCGCCAGCAGCTTGGGACAGAGCTATGGCTACACCTTC. Encoded protein: CASSLGQSYGYTF.

The V gene is TRBV7-9, the J gene TRBJ2-5; TRBD2 matches at 8 bases. Germline lookup yields CDR1 SEHNR and CDR2 FQNEAQ (reference sequence). The ends lost 5 bases at V and 1 base at J; junction bases unmatched: 12. The CDR3 loop spans 17 amino acids. The CDR3 DNA follows: TGTGCCAGCAGCATCAGAACTCCGGGACTAGTCCAAGAGACCCAGTACTTC. Amino acids: CASSIRTPGLVQETQYF.

This chain connects TRBV5-6 to TRBJ2-1; a possible D gene is TRBD1 (7 bases). Germline-derived CDR1 and CDR2 are SGHDT and YYEEEE. This CDR3 is 16 amino acids long. The V gene lost 2 bases and the J gene lost 9 bases, with 21 bases spanning the gap. For the CDR3, the DNA is TGTGCCAGCAGCTTCTTGGACAGGTCCGGGAGTAGTGAGCAGTTCTTC. It specifies CASSFLDRSGSSEQFF.